This paragraph reports one T cell receptor (beta chain). Its antigen is undetermined. The sample is drawn from a study of T cell repertoires in cytomegalovirus infection. At the level of the study: Well-studied HLA-B-restricted CMV epitopes were used in the study alongside recently identified HLA-C-restricted ones. The public TCR beta signatures pointed to both CMV infection and matching HLA type.

Each CDR3 protein is one row after TCRdb ran MiXCR on the reads. The data contain 700,000 to 900,000 distinct CDR3 sequences, just under 30% of them singletons. With V trimmed by 3 bases and J by 3 bases, 8 bases remained unmatched. Per the germline V gene, CDR1 is MNHEY and CDR2 is SMNVEV (reference sequence). There are 18 residues in the CDR3. The receptor's source is a human donor in good health (CMV status not recorded). Some clones in this sample may be carry-over from other donors' samples. The rearrangement links TRBV27 to TRBJ2-3; 14 bases align to TRBD2. The sequencing used cultured CD8+ T cells from PBMCs, collected from culture after CMV antigen stimulation. The DNA of the CDR3 is TGTGCCAGCAGTTTCGGGACTAGCGGGGGAGGTGGGACAGATACGCAGTATTTT. Translation gives CASSFGTSGGGGTDTQYF.